The 9 T cell receptor beta chains below all came from one sample that was sequenced in a study of OX40 agonist ivuxolimab in advanced cancers. Generated by immunoSEQ multiplex PCR, the TCRdb table keeps only in-frame clones and is missing some. The table lists 65,000 to 95,000 clones, roughly 84% of them singletons. Sequenced here: CD4+ or CD8+ T cells sorted from blood, sampled in a trial of the OX40 agonist ivuxolimab. These receptor sequences come from an adult with an advanced solid tumor such as melanoma, head and neck, liver or kidney cancer.

This chain links TRBV10-3 with TRBJ2-5, with D possibly matching TRBD2 (7 bases). V lost 5 bases, J lost 7 bases, and 23 bases lay in between. The CDR3 sequence is 16 residues long. Germline CDR1 ENHRY, CDR2 SYGVKD. In nucleotides, the CDR3 is TGTGCCATCAGTCCTTTTAAGGGGGGGGCGTTGAGGACCCAGTACTTC. Translating it yields CAISPFKGGALRTQYF.

This clone appeared a single time. The rearrangement uses TRBV27 and TRBJ1-4, with D possibly TRBD1 on 5 matching bases. The CDR3 extends over 14 amino acids. Looked up from germline, CDR1 is MNHEY and CDR2 is SMNVEV (reference sequence). Trimming stripped 4 bases from V and 5 bases from J, with 11 bases between. The CDR3 protein is CASSYRYRNEKLFF. The CDR3 DNA reads TGTGCCAGCAGTTACAGGTACAGGAATGAAAAACTGTTTTTT.

CDR3 in amino acids: CASSIRDPTSGANVLTF. The CDR3 DNA is TGTGCCAGCAGCATCCGGGACCCAACCTCTGGGGCCAACGTCCTGACTTTC. The V call is TRBV9, the J call TRBJ2-6; possibly TRBD1 or TRBD2 for D (5 bases each). CDR1 and CDR2 from the germline V gene are SGDLS and YYNGEE. The CDR3 consists of 17 residues. Trimming took off 4 bases at V and 0 bases at J, with 14 bases between the two ends.

In this sample, this clone turned up once. V and J are TRBV30 and TRBJ2-2; 13 bases are a match to TRBD2. Germline V lookup: CDR1 GTSNPN, CDR2 SVGIG (reference sequence). V lost 0 bases to trimming and J lost 3 bases; unmatched junction nucleotides: 4. The CDR3 covers 17 residues. CDR3: CAWSVLAGGPDTGELFF. CDR3 bases: TGTGCCTGGAGTGTACTAGCGGGAGGGCCGGACACCGGGGAGCTGTTTTTT.

The J gene is TRBJ2-7, the V gene TRBV6-1; D possibly corresponds to TRBD1 (6 bases). The CDR3 runs to 13 residues. The ends were cut back, 8 bases at V and 0 bases at J, with 11 bases in the middle. CDR1 and CDR2 from the germline V gene are MNHNS and SASEGT. CDR3 sequence (DNA): TGTGCCAGCCGGGACACTACCTCCTACGAGCAGTACTTC. This translates into CASRDTTSYEQYF.

V usage is TRBV27 and J usage is TRBJ1-2; 7 nucleotides line up with TRBD1. The CDR3 covers 17 residues. Germline V gene lookup returns CDR1 MNHEY and CDR2 SMNVEV (reference sequence). The ends lost 2 bases at V and 8 bases at J; junction bases unmatched: 17. The CDR3 DNA reads as TGTGCCAGCAGTTTAACCGGGACGTACGCCTCACAGGGGGGCTACACCTTC. This translates into CASSLTGTYASQGGYTF.

The V and J genes are TRBV28 and TRBJ2-7; 7 bases are shared with TRBD1. Germline CDR1 and CDR2: MDHEN and SYDVKM. This CDR3 is built from 13 residues. The J segment lost 1 base and the V segment lost 6 bases, leaving 3 bases of the junction unmatched. Written as DNA, the CDR3 is TGTGCCAGCAGGTCGACAGGGTCCTACGAGCAGTACTTC. Amino acid sequence: CASRSTGSYEQYF.

This clone turned up a few times. CDR3 nucleotide sequence: TGTGCCAGCAGAACCCTGCGTTCCAGAGAGCAGTTCTTC. It codes for CASRTLRSREQFF. The chain is built from TRBV11-2 and TRBJ2-1, with D unresolved. V lost 6 bases and J lost 10, with 16 bases in between. Germline CDR1 reads SGHAT; CDR2 reads FQNNGV. The CDR3 sequence is 13 residues long.

This sequence joins TRBV10-3 and TRBJ2-1, with TRBD2 matching over 7 bases. Germline CDR1 is ENHRY and CDR2 is SYGVKD. The CDR3 loop spans 14 amino acids. J was trimmed by 7 bases and V by 7 bases; bases with no gene match: 10. Here the CDR3 DNA reads TGTGCCATCAAGAGCGGGGAAAGGTGGAATGAGCAGTTCTTC. This codes for CAIKSGERWNEQFF.